The clone carrying this T cell receptor beta chain was found a few times. This PCR relied on a set of 60 Vbeta primers and 13 Jbeta primers. Sequencing was performed with immunoSEQ multiplex PCR; in TCRdb, only in-frame clones are kept and a portion is missing. The sample has approximately 84,000 clones; about 68% are singletons. The CDR3 runs to 15 residues. Trimming stripped 4 bases from V and 0 bases from J, with 10 bases between. CDR1 and CDR2 (germline): LNHNV, YYDKDF (reference sequence). The data stem from a study of cytomegalovirus exposure and HLA in healthy donors. On the study more broadly: Early released data comprised tens of millions of unique TCRs from HLA-typed donors.

The specimen sequenced was PBMCs. This clonotype was sampled from a man aged 40-49 years in good health and CMV-seropositive. The rearrangement links TRBV15 to TRBJ2-1, with a possible D match to TRBD2 (6 bases). The CDR3 sequence: CATSILGSSYNEQFF. CDR3 in DNA: TGTGCCACCAGCATCCTCGGGAGCTCCTACAATGAGCAGTTCTTC.